This T cell receptor beta chain is drawn from a study of blood T cells in healthy people across ages (dated by TCRdb to the mid-2010s). Background on the whole study: In model experiments, roughly one uniquely barcoded TCR beta cDNA molecule per two T cells was captured by template switching. Donors of different ages were randomly distributed across sequencing lanes to avoid experimental bias. To track age-related changes in TCR beta repertoire diversity, the study relied on deep sequencing normalized with unique cDNA molecular identifiers. The donors were divided into four age groups: young (average approximately 17 years), middle-aged (around 41), aged (around 67) and long-lived (82). For two donors (one aged 18 to 29 and one aged 80 or older), the study analyzed two additional independent replicas of 1 million unique cDNA reads from the same blood draw.

This clonotype was found once. No cognate antigen has been identified for it. Base-call qualities are not available, and no considerably larger clone is one nucleotide away. Libraries were prepared through 5' RACE. The run used an Illumina HiSeq 2500. A second roughly 7 to 12 cycle PCR used a sample-barcoded 5' primer and a J-beta primer mix. Each TCR beta cDNA molecule received a unique molecular identifier from a template-switch 5' adaptor carrying 12 random nucleotides. Each sample yielded at least 3 million CDR3-containing paired-end reads. First-strand cDNA synthesis was performed from all RNA using the Mint cDNA synthesis kit, with priming by a TRBC-specific oligonucleotide. Following uracil-DNA glycosylase treatment, all cDNA underwent a first 18-cycle PCR with the universal primers M1SS and BC2_uni_R. In the authors' own workflow: Normalization of each sample was performed by random selection of 1 million high-quality reads, each carrying a distinct molecular identifier. Reads sharing molecular identifiers were discarded rather than binned into consensus sequences. MiTCR, run with a Q25 quality threshold and the strictest error-elimination algorithm, handled CDR3 identification, clonotype clustering and error correction. A nonparametric unseen species model with Euler transformation was used to estimate lower-bound total TCR beta diversity. TCRdb reworked the public reads: Q25 trimming with fastp, MiXCR clone assembly, productive beta chains retained. Here each entry gathers all rows of one CDR3 protein and keeps the most common genes and DNA. The V and J calls were not made by the authors but by TCRdb's processing. The sample records around 1.5 million distinct CDR3 sequences, 45% to 70% of which are singletons. Of the sample, 6.5% to 8.5% is held by the ten largest clones.

Points the paper makes about the study in general: Bulk unsorted PBMC profiling prevented conclusive comparison of naive and antigen-experienced compartments. Because the CMV infection status of the donors was unknown, age-related changes in expanded clonotypes may potentially have been confounded. Compared with the aged group, the long-lived group had more naive CD4+ T cells, fewer expanded clones and increased TCR diversity, suggesting age selection. The percentage of naive T cells measured by flow cytometry correlated strongly with observed TCR beta diversity. As age increased, observed TCR beta diversity per million T cells dropped in a roughly linear way, and a significant reduction was already evident by age about 36. Total diversity estimates from one million sequenced T cells were considered lower bounds and underestimates.

The roughly 42 donors, aged roughly 6 to 95 years, were systemically healthy Caucasian individuals from Russia. Ten milliliters of peripheral blood were drawn from each donor into EDTA-treated Vacutainer tubes. Ficoll-Paque density-gradient centrifugation was used to isolate PBMCs, with at least 7 million obtained per sample. Trizol reagent was used to extract total RNA from PBMCs, with at least 6 micrograms per sample. The percentages of naive CD45RAhigh/CD27high T cells were determined by flow cytometry on a PBMC aliquot from every donor. Sequenced: blood. The receptor was isolated from a man aged 18 to 29 in good health.

The sequenced DNA: TGCGCCAGCAGCTTCGGTCTTAATGAAAAACTGTTTTTT. This is translated as CASSFGLNEKLFF. The chain links TRBV5-1 with TRBJ1-4; the D gene cannot be named for sure. The germline ends are 6 bases apart after V is trimmed by 2 bases and J by 4 bases. CDR1 SGHRS and CDR2 YFSETQ were looked up in the germline V gene. Counted from cysteine to phenylalanine, this CDR3 has 13 amino acids. Only the CDR3 portion is preserved as DNA: 39 bases, with reading frame beginning at the first base.